Listed below are T cell receptor beta chains from one sample, sequenced in a study of T cell responses to AZD1222 COVID-19 vaccine. The data were produced by immunoSEQ multiplex PCR, yet TCRdb's version contains in-frame clones alone and is incomplete. The table includes 150,000 or so clones, 89% detected once. The sample was peripheral blood, taken on day 0 of AZD1222 vaccination. All receptors derive from an adult in good health. Each CDR3 is given with its conserved first and last residue. Fields, in order: V gene, J gene, D gene, clone size, CDR3 protein, CDR3 DNA. A D gene is named only where the DNA matches it firmly. The size of a clone is reported for some rows only, either as once, few or many, or as a class for expanded clones.

V: TRBV5-1
J: TRBJ1-1
D: -
size: -
CDR3: CASSLAEGGTEAFF
DNA: TGCGCCAGCAGCTTGGCCGAAGGGGGGACTGAAGCTTTCTTT

V: TRBV27
J: TRBJ2-7
D: TRBD2
size: -
CDR3: CASSPAGSSGFYEQYF
DNA: TGTGCCAGCAGTCCCGCCGGGTCTAGCGGATTCTACGAGCAGTACTTC

V: TRBV6-5
J: TRBJ1-2
D: -
size: -
CDR3: CASSYTISVAGGYTF
DNA: TGTGCCAGCAGTTACACGATTTCGGTGGCAGGGGGCTACACCTTC

V: TRBV4-2
J: TRBJ1-6
D: -
size: -
CDR3: CASSRDRAISSPLHF
DNA: TGTGCCAGCAGCCGGGATAGGGCCATTAGTTCACCCCTCCACTTT

V: TRBV2
J: TRBJ2-4
D: TRBD2
size: few
CDR3: CASSAVGGGIQYF
DNA: TGTGCCAGCAGTGCAGTAGGCGGGGGCATTCAGTACTTC

V: TRBV5-4
J: TRBJ1-1
D: TRBD1
size: -
CDR3: CASSLVGTGGTEAFF
DNA: TGTGCCAGCAGCTTGGTTGGGACAGGGGGCACTGAAGCTTTCTTT

V: TRBV28
J: TRBJ2-7
D: -
size: -
CDR3: CASTPFGGPRGGILYEQYF
DNA: TGTGCCAGCACCCCGTTCGGGGGGCCTCGGGGAGGCATTCTTTACGAGCAGTACTTC

V: TRBV9
J: TRBJ1-1
D: -
size: -
CDR3: CASSVVGATEAFF
DNA: TGTGCCAGCAGCGTAGTTGGGGCCACTGAAGCTTTCTTT

V: TRBV28
J: TRBJ1-5
D: -
size: -
CDR3: CAGGDNQPQHF
DNA: TGTGCCGGAGGGGACAATCAGCCCCAGCATTTT

V: TRBV20-1
J: TRBJ2-7
D: -
size: -
CDR3: CSASRGGPYEQYF
DNA: TGCAGTGCTAGTCGAGGGGGTCCCTACGAGCAGTACTTC

V: TRBV6-5
J: TRBJ1-6
D: -
size: -
CDR3: CASSQGRGSPLHF
DNA: TGTGCCAGCTCACAGGGAAGGGGATCACCCCTCCACTTT

V: TRBV28
J: TRBJ2-7
D: -
size: -
CDR3: CASSLTLTSYEQYF
DNA: TGTGCCAGCAGTTTAACCCTGACTTCCTACGAGCAGTACTTC

V: TRBV19
J: TRBJ1-5
D: -
size: once
CDR3: CASSPRISGNSNQPQHF
DNA: TGTGCCAGTAGCCCTAGAATATCGGGGAATAGCAATCAGCCCCAGCATTTT

V: TRBV19
J: TRBJ2-6
D: -
size: few
CDR3: CASSSRGFSGANVLTF
DNA: TGTGCCAGTAGTTCCAGGGGCTTCTCTGGGGCCAACGTCCTGACTTTC

V: TRBV7-2
J: TRBJ1-2
D: TRBD1
size: -
CDR3: CASSLAPGQGYYGYTF
DNA: TGTGCCAGCAGCTTAGCGCCGGGACAGGGGTACTATGGCTACACCTTC

V: TRBV19
J: TRBJ1-5
D: -
size: -
CDR3: CASSIDRSSNQPQHF
DNA: TGTGCCAGTAGTATCGACAGGTCAAGCAATCAGCCCCAGCATTTT

V: TRBV6-5
J: TRBJ2-3
D: -
size: -
CDR3: CASRSSSTDTQYF
DNA: TGTGCCAGCAGGTCCTCTAGCACAGATACGCAGTATTTT

V: TRBV7-3
J: TRBJ2-1
D: -
size: -
CDR3: CASSLTRVHEQFF
DNA: TGTGCCAGCAGCTTAACCAGGGTCCATGAGCAGTTCTTC

V: TRBV11-2
J: TRBJ1-1
D: -
size: few
CDR3: CASSLEGQAPIATEAFF
DNA: TGTGCCAGCAGCTTAGAGGGGCAGGCCCCTATCGCCACTGAAGCTTTCTTT

V: TRBV7-9
J: TRBJ2-7
D: TRBD2
size: few
CDR3: CASSPGGPALWEQYF
DNA: TGTGCCAGCAGCCCGGGAGGCCCTGCCCTTTGGGAGCAGTACTTC

V: TRBV4-2
J: TRBJ2-1
D: TRBD2
size: once
CDR3: CASSQRATSGGAIEQFF
DNA: TGTGCCAGCAGCCAGAGAGCGACTAGCGGGGGGGCGATTGAGCAGTTCTTC

V: TRBV30
J: TRBJ1-6
D: -
size: -
CDR3: CAWRGSSSYNSPLHF
DNA: TGTGCCTGGAGGGGATCGAGCTCCTATAATTCACCCCTCCACTTT